The 30 T cell receptor beta chains presented below share a single source sample, sequenced in a study of response to subunit inactivated influenza vaccine. TCRdb reprocessed the RT-PCR reads with MiXCR, giving one entry per CDR3 protein. Among about 300,000 distinct CDR3 sequences, 21% were seen once, and the ten largest hold roughly 10%. The source material was PBMCs from blood, sampled approximately 20 months after vaccination. These receptors were taken from a man aged 50 to 69 who received an inactivated influenza vaccine.

J is TRBJ2-7 and V is TRBV28, with D tentatively TRBD2 (6 bases). The CDR3 is 16 residues long. V dropped 2 bases and J dropped 3 bases, with 17 bases sitting between them. Germline V gene lookup returns CDR1 MDHEN and CDR2 SYDVKM. CDR3 residues: CASSLGTTLGGYEQYF. In DNA, the CDR3 is TGTGCCAGCAGTTTAGGGACGACATTGGGAGGCTACGAGCAGTACTTC.

The rearrangement uses TRBV12-3 or TRBV12-4 and TRBJ2-2; 13 nucleotides agree with TRBD2. This CDR3 is 17 amino acids long. The junction had 5 bases not matched to a gene; V was cut back by 7 bases and J by 0 bases. The CDR3 here is CASKRLAGGANTGELFF. DNA of the CDR3: TGTGCCAGCAAACGACTAGCGGGGGGCGCGAACACCGGGGAGCTGTTTTTT.

The rearrangement joins TRBV3-1 to TRBJ1-6, with D unclear. CDR1 is LGHDT and CDR2 is YNNKEL in the germline V gene (reference sequence). The CDR3 loop spans 14 amino acids. V was trimmed by 1 base and J by 4 bases, leaving 5 bases between them. CDR3 nucleotides: TGTGCCAGCAGCCAAGTGGTTTATAATTCACCCCTCCACTTT. This codes for CASSQVVYNSPLHF.

This chain connects TRBV14 to TRBJ2-3; TRBD1 aligns across 11 bases. V lost 4 bases, J lost 3 bases, and 3 bases stayed unmatched. The CDR3 totals 15 residues. Looked up from germline, CDR1 is SGHDN and CDR2 is FVKESK. The CDR3 nucleotides are TGTGCCAGCAGCCGGGACAGGGGGTTTACAGATACGCAGTATTTT. It is translated as CASSRDRGFTDTQYF.

This sequence joins TRBV27 and TRBJ1-1; 11 bases line up with TRBD1. Germline-derived CDR1 and CDR2 are MNHEY and SMNVEV (reference sequence). This CDR3 is built from 17 residues. The junction had 14 bases not matched to a gene; V was cut back by 5 bases and J by 6 bases. The CDR3, as DNA: TGTGCCAGCAGTCACGGACAGGGGGCAATAAGGAGGCCTGAAGCTTTCTTT. Its translation is CASSHGQGAIRRPEAFF.

This clonotype was seen a handful of times. This rearrangement joins TRBV16 to TRBJ1-6; D possibly corresponds to TRBD1 (6 bases). Germline-derived CDR1 and CDR2 are KGHSY and FQNENV. CDR3 length equals 18 residues. Trimming removed 3 bases from V and 9 bases from J, with 24 bases in between. The CDR3 protein is CASSQIPWTAELGSPLHF. In DNA form, the CDR3 reads TGTGCCAGCAGCCAGATACCCTGGACAGCGGAATTGGGTTCACCCCTCCACTTT.

The chain combines TRBV5-6 with TRBJ1-2, with D perhaps TRBD1 (5 bases). CDR1 and CDR2 from the germline V gene are SGHDT and YYEEEE. V was pared by 2 bases and J by 4 bases, with 12 bases between. CDR3 length: 14 residues. The CDR3 reads CASSFQGWTYGYTF. In DNA, the CDR3 is TGTGCCAGCAGCTTTCAGGGTTGGACCTATGGCTACACCTTC.

The chain recombines TRBV12-3 or TRBV12-4 with TRBJ2-2; 10 bases are a match to TRBD2. The CDR3 has 15 residues. V was pared by 7 bases and J by 1 base, with 3 bases of the junction left unmatched. This chain's CDR3 is CASTASGGNTGELFF. In nucleotides, the CDR3 is TGTGCCAGCACCGCTAGCGGGGGGAACACCGGGGAGCTGTTTTTT.

The J gene is TRBJ1-6, the V gene TRBV20-1; D possibly corresponds to TRBD1 (6 bases). CDR1 and CDR2 from the germline V gene are DFQATT and SNEGSKA (reference sequence). This CDR3 region has 17 residues. The V end lost 2 bases, the J end lost 4 bases, and 18 bases lay between the germline ends. CDR3 region: CSARRGTFKGYNSPLHF. The CDR3 nucleotides read TGCAGTGCTAGAAGGGGGACCTTTAAGGGGTATAATTCACCCCTCCACTTT.

This clonotype was seen many times. CDR3 bases: TGTGCCAGCAGTCCCACGACATGGGACGAGCAGTACTTC. Its translation: CASSPTTWDEQYF. This rearrangement joins TRBV6-1 to TRBJ2-7; D is undetermined. With 5 bases removed from V and 5 bases from J, the gap between germline ends came to 13 bases. The CDR3 length is 13 residues. The V gene's germline CDR1 is MNHNS and CDR2 SASEGT.

The V and J genes are TRBV7-2 and TRBJ1-1, with D hard to call. Trimming took off 2 bases at V and 4 bases at J, with 17 bases between the two ends. This CDR3 is built from 16 residues. Germline CDR1 and CDR2: SGHTA and FQGNSA. The CDR3 here is CASSLTFYREGTEAFF. In nucleotides, the CDR3 is TGTGCCAGCAGCTTAACCTTCTACCGGGAGGGCACTGAAGCTTTCTTT.

The chain recombines TRBV29-1 with TRBJ2-7; 10 bases are a match to TRBD1. CDR3 length: 13 amino acids. J lost 5 bases, V lost 5 bases, and 6 bases had no gene match. Germline assignment: CDR1 SQVTM and CDR2 ANQGSEA. Here the CDR3 DNA reads TGCAGCGTTTTGGGACAGGGGAACCACGAGCAGTACTTC. Protein: CSVLGQGNHEQYF.

This chain links TRBV20-1 with TRBJ2-2; 9 bases agree with TRBD1. Looked up from germline, CDR1 is DFQATT and CDR2 is SNEGSKA (reference sequence). The CDR3 extends over 12 amino acids. The junction had 9 bases not matched to a gene; V was cut back by 6 bases and J by 13 bases. CDR3 residues: CSALPGQGRLFF. The CDR3 region has the DNA TGCAGTGCCCTTCCGGGACAGGGTAGGCTGTTTTTT.

The sample holds a few counts of this clonotype. The chain links TRBV6-2 or TRBV6-3 to TRBJ1-1; tentative D call: TRBD1 (5 bases). The CDR3 loop spans 14 amino acids. V was cut by 3 bases and J by 7 bases, with 15 bases left in between. Germline V gene data show CDR1 as MNHEY and CDR2 as SVGEGT. The CDR3 protein is CASSYWGGLSEAFF. The CDR3 nucleotides are TGTGCCAGCAGTTATTGGGGGGGACTAAGTGAAGCTTTCTTT.

The sample holds many counts of this clonotype. This chain links TRBV30 with TRBJ1-3, with D unresolved. This CDR3 spans 15 amino acids. V shed 3 bases and J shed 4 bases, with 16 bases lying between them. Germline V lookup: CDR1 GTSNPN, CDR2 SVGIG (reference sequence). The CDR3 loop reads CAWSRGRASGNTIYF. Here the CDR3 DNA reads TGTGCCTGGAGCCGTGGAAGGGCGTCCGGAAACACCATATATTTT.

A few counts support this clonotype. This chain joins TRBV7-8 and TRBJ1-2, with D maybe TRBD1 (5 bases). Germline CDR1 reads SGHVS; CDR2 reads FQNEAQ. CDR3 length: 17 residues. The germline V and J ends were trimmed by 1 base and 1 base, with 16 bases remaining between them. The CDR3 region has the DNA TGTGCCAGCAGCTTAGGCCCCCTTGGGGCGGGTAACTATGGCTACACCTTC. Translation: CASSLGPLGAGNYGYTF.

This clonotype was seen only a few times. The V call is TRBV20-1, the J call TRBJ2-2, with 10 bases that match TRBD2. The CDR3 runs 14 residues. Germline lookup yields CDR1 DFQATT and CDR2 SNEGSKA (reference sequence). V trimming: 4 bases; J trimming: 4 bases; junction bases outside the gene matches: 3. Here the CDR3 DNA reads TGCAGTGCTATAGCGGGGGGAAGCACCGGGGAGCTGTTTTTT. Its protein is CSAIAGGSTGELFF.

This clonotype was detected only a few times. This rearrangement joins TRBV4-3 to TRBJ2-1, with 8 nucleotides matching TRBD2. The ends lost 1 base at V and 4 bases at J; junction bases unmatched: 3. CDR3 length: 15 amino acids. Germline values: CDR1 LGHNA, CDR2 YSLEER. CDR3 sequence (DNA): TGCGCCAGCAGCCAAGGGGTAGCGGGATACAATGAGCAGTTCTTC. Encoded protein: CASSQGVAGYNEQFF.

The table lists this clonotype with a few counts. The genes are TRBV12-3 or TRBV12-4 and TRBJ1-4; D uncertain. This CDR3 has 14 amino acids. Trimming stripped 0 bases from V and 6 bases from J, with 8 bases between. The CDR3 DNA reads as TGTGCCAGCAGTTTAGCCGGGTTGCATGAAAAACTGTTTTTT. Its translation is CASSLAGLHEKLFF.

CDR3 residues: CASSPQRDSNNEQFF. In DNA form, the CDR3 reads TGTGCCAGCTCACCGCAACGGGACTCAAACAATGAGCAGTTCTTC. The chain recombines TRBV18 with TRBJ2-1; perhaps TRBD2 as D (6 bases). Deletions cut 3 bases from V and 5 bases from J, with 14 bases between. CDR3 length: 15 residues. Per the germline V gene, CDR1 is KGHSH and CDR2 is LQKENI.

The chain has TRBV6-2 or TRBV6-3 and TRBJ1-2, with D possibly TRBD1 on 6 matching bases. V dropped 2 bases and J dropped 5 bases, with 15 bases sitting between them. This CDR3 has 15 amino acids. Germline CDR1 MNHEY, CDR2 SVGEGT. For the CDR3, the DNA is TGTGCCAGCAGTTACGATGGGACACCATCTTATGGCTACACCTTC. It codes for CASSYDGTPSYGYTF.

In this sample, this clonotype turned up many times. The chain joins TRBV12-3 or TRBV12-4 to TRBJ2-7; TRBD2 is a possible D gene (5 bases). The CDR3 is made up of 12 amino acids. With 8 bases removed from V and 1 base from J, the gap between germline ends came to 9 bases. In DNA, the CDR3 is TGTGCCAGCTCACCGGGGTCCTACGAGCAGTACTTC. Its translation: CASSPGSYEQYF.

The chain employs TRBV29-1 and TRBJ2-3; TRBD1 agrees at 7 bases. The ends lost 2 bases at V and 3 bases at J; junction bases unmatched: 2. The CDR3 extends over 13 amino acids. Germline V CDR1 and CDR2: SQVTM, ANQGSEA. CDR3 nucleotides: TGCAGCGTTGAAAAGGGGGCTACAGATACGCAGTATTTT. This codes for CSVEKGATDTQYF.

This clonotype was seen a handful of times. This sequence joins TRBV10-3 and TRBJ2-1, with D maybe TRBD1 (6 bases). Trimming removed 11 bases at V and 6 bases at J, with 14 bases between. Germline CDR1 is ENHRY and CDR2 is SYGVKD. CDR3 length equals 12 residues. The CDR3 sequence: CAARDIGNEQFF. CDR3 bases: TGTGCCGCCCGGGACATCGGCAATGAGCAGTTCTTC.

This clonotype was found many times. The chain couples TRBV5-1 to TRBJ2-5; D unclear. The V gene's germline CDR1 is SGHRS and CDR2 YFSETQ. With 3 bases removed from V and 5 bases from J, the gap between germline ends came to 11 bases. The CDR3 covers 13 residues. As DNA, the CDR3 is TGCGCCAGCAGCTATGGGAATAGGGAGACCCAGTACTTC. Its translation: CASSYGNRETQYF.

The chain has TRBV4-2 and TRBJ1-3; D ambiguous. The CDR3 has 16 residues. Trimming pared 0 bases from V and 2 bases from J, leaving 11 bases between. The V gene's germline CDR1 is LGHNA and CDR2 YNFKEQ. CDR3 sequence reads: CASSQDQGKAGNTIYF. For the CDR3, the DNA is TGTGCCAGCAGCCAAGATCAAGGGAAAGCTGGAAACACCATATATTTT.

The rearrangement joins TRBV6-1 to TRBJ1-1, with D possibly being TRBD1 (5 bases). The ends were cut back, 4 bases at V and 1 base at J, with 19 bases in the middle. Germline V gene lookup returns CDR1 MNHNS and CDR2 SASEGT. The CDR3 is 17 amino acids. CDR3 nucleotide sequence: TGTGCCAGCAGTGCCCCGGGACTTCTATCCCGGAACACTGAAGCTTTCTTT. Residues: CASSAPGLLSRNTEAFF.

This clonotype was observed many times. The V gene is TRBV13, the J gene TRBJ2-5, with TRBD2 matching 8 bases. Germline V gene data show CDR1 as PRHDT and CDR2 as FYEKMQ (reference sequence). V shed 3 bases and J 5 bases; nucleotides not matched to a gene: 5. CDR3 length equals 14 residues. The CDR3 nucleotides are TGTGCCAGCAGCTTCGGGACTAGAGAGGAGACCCAGTACTTC. Encoded protein: CASSFGTREETQYF.

The rearrangement uses TRBV4-3 and TRBJ1-2, with TRBD1 as a possible D gene (6 bases). CDR3 length: 17 amino acids. Germline values: CDR1 LGHNA, CDR2 YSLEER. V lost 0 bases, J lost 3 bases, and 17 bases lay in between. CDR3 in amino acids: CASSQDVPPGAYYGYTF. The CDR3 region has the DNA TGCGCCAGCAGCCAAGATGTACCACCAGGGGCTTACTATGGCTACACCTTC.

The rearrangement uses TRBV7-9 and TRBJ1-1; 9 bases align to TRBD1. Trimming cost V 7 bases and J 4 bases; bases outside gene matches: 13. The germline CDR1 and CDR2 sequences are SEHNR and FQNEAQ (reference sequence). This CDR3 has 16 amino acids. The CDR3 protein is CASTDLGQGVGTEAFF. CDR3 nucleotide sequence: TGTGCCAGCACAGATCTGGGACAGGGAGTCGGCACTGAAGCTTTCTTT. The complete variable domain, with remaining parts taken from reference TRBV7-9 and TRBJ1-1, reads DTGVSQNPRHKITKRGQNVTFRCDPISEHNRLYWYRQTLGQGPEFLTYFQNEAQLEKSRLLSDRFSAERPKGSFSTLEIQRTEQGDSAMYLCASTDLGQGVGTEAFFGQGTRLTVV.